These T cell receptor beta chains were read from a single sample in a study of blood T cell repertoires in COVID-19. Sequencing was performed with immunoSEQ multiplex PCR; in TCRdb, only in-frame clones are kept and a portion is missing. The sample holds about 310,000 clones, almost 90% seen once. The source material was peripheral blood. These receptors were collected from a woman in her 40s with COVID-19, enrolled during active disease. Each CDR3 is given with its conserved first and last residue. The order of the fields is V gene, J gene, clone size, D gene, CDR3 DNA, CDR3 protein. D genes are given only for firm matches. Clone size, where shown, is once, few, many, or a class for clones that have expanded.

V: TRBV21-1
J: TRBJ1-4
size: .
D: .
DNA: TGTGCCAGCAGCAGACACTGGACAGGGACTAATGAAAAACTGTTTTTT
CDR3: CASSRHWTGTNEKLFF

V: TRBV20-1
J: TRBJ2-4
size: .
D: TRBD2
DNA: TGCAGTGCCCTTAAGGGAGGGATTCAGTACTTC
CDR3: CSALKGGIQYF

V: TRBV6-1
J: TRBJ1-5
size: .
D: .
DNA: TGTGCCAGCAGTGAACCGGGCAATCAGCCCCAGCATTTT
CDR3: CASSEPGNQPQHF

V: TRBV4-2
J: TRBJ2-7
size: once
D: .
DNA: TGTGCCAGCAGCCCACCTGGTGGGCTCGGGAAGATCTACGAGCAGTACTTC
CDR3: CASSPPGGLGKIYEQYF

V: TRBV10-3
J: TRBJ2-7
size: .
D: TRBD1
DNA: TGTGCCATCCGCGGGGACAGGGACTCCTACGAGCAGTACTTC
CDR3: CAIRGDRDSYEQYF

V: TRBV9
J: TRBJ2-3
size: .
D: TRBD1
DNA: TGTGCCAGCAGCGCCAGGACAGGGAGTTTCGCAGATACGCAGTATTTT
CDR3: CASSARTGSFADTQYF

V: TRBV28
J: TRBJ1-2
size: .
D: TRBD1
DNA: TGTGCCAGCCTTTATCCAGGGGGCGCTAAGGGCTACACCTTC
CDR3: CASLYPGGAKGYTF

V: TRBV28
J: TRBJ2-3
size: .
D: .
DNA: TGTGCCAGCAGCCCGGGAACAGTTCGAGATACGCAGTATTTT
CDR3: CASSPGTVRDTQYF

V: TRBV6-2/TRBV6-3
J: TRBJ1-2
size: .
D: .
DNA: TGTGCCAGCAGTTACGCCGACAGGTATGGCTACACCTTC
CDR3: CASSYADRYGYTF

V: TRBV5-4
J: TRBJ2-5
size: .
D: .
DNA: TGTGCCAGCAGCTCTCCTATGGTCGGGGGAGGAGAGGAGACCCAGTACTTC
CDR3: CASSSPMVGGGEETQYF

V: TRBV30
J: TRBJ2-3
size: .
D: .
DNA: TGTGCCTGGAGTAAAAGCGGATTCACAGATACGCAGTATTTT
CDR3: CAWSKSGFTDTQYF

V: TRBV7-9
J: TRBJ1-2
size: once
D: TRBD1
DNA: TGTGCCAGCACCTCGGACAGGGACCTCTTGCTGTCTTATGGCTACACCTTC
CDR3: CASTSDRDLLLSYGYTF

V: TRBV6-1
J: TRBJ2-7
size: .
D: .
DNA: TGTGCCAGCAGTGAAGCGAGATCCTACGAGCAGTACTTC
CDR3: CASSEARSYEQYF

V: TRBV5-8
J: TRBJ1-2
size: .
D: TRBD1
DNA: TGTGCCAGCAGCTCCTTATGGGGAACAGGGGGCGGAGGCTACACCTTC
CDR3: CASSSLWGTGGGGYTF

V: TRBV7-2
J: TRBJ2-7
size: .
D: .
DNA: TGTGCCAGCAGCCCAGGTGGGTTGGCGGGGTACGAGCAGTACTTC
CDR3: CASSPGGLAGYEQYF

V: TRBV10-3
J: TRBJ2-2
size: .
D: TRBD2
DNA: TGTGCCATCAGTGACCCGCACGCCACTAGCGGGGGAAACACCGGGGAGCTGTTTTTT
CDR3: CAISDPHATSGGNTGELFF

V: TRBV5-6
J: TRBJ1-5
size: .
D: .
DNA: TGTGCCAGCAGCCGAGGACAGAGCAATCAGCCCCAGCATTTT
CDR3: CASSRGQSNQPQHF

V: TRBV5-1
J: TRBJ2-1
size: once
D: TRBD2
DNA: TGCGCCAGCAGCCCAGGCTTACTAGCGGGGCCCTACAATGAGCAGTTCTTC
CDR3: CASSPGLLAGPYNEQFF

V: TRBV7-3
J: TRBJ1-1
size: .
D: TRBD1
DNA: TGTGCCAGCAGCTTATCAGGGGGCAACACTGAAGCTTTCTTT
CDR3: CASSLSGGNTEAFF

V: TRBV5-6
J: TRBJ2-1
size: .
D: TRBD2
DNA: TGTGCCAGCAGCTTGTCCCTAGCGGGGTACAATGAGCAGTTCTTC
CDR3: CASSLSLAGYNEQFF

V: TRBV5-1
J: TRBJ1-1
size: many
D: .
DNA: TGCGCCAGCAGCAGTTCAGTACAGATGAACACTGAAGCTTTCTTT
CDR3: CASSSSVQMNTEAFF

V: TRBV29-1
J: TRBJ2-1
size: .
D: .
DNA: TGCAGCGTTGAAGGGACGGACAGATACAATGAGCAGTTCTTC
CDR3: CSVEGTDRYNEQFF